The 3 T cell receptor beta chains below come from one sample, sequenced in a study of T cells in localized non-small cell lung cancer. TCRdb's copy holds only in-frame clones and misses some; the assay was immunoSEQ multiplex PCR. The table lists 3,000 or so clones, roughly 25% of them singletons. The sequenced sample was lung tumor tissue, obtained before any cancer treatment. The receptors were gathered from a female donor at least 60 years old with stage III lung adenocarcinoma.

This chain connects TRBV15 to TRBJ2-3, with TRBD1 identical over 10 bases. The trim removed 5 bases at V and 2 bases at J, leaving 10 bases unmatched. CDR3 length equals 17 residues. CDR1 is LNHNV and CDR2 is YYDKDF in the germline V gene (reference sequence). CDR3 protein: CATSPLGQGGATDTQYF. CDR3 DNA sequence: TGTGCCACCAGCCCCCTTGGACAGGGGGGGGCCACAGATACGCAGTATTTT.

In its sample, this clone is large (0.1 to 1%). The chain employs TRBV9 and TRBJ1-1; D is possibly TRBD1 (6 bases). In germline, CDR1 is SGDLS, CDR2 YYNGEE. There are 17 residues in the CDR3. V was shortened by 0 bases and J by 0 bases, with 15 bases between the two germline ends. DNA of the CDR3: TGTGCCAGCAGCGTAGCTCCCGACAGGTCTATGAACACTGAAGCTTTCTTT. It is translated as CASSVAPDRSMNTEAFF.

This chain joins TRBV12-1 and TRBJ1-4; the table's D call, TRBD1, was not checked against the DNA. TRBV12-1 is described as a pseudogene. The length of the CDR3 is 17 residues. CDR3 coding DNA: TGTGCCAGCAGCTTTGCCCGAGACAGGGGCCGTAGTGAAAAACTGTTTTTT. Its protein is CASSFARDRGRSEKLFF.